This entry features one T cell receptor beta chain sequence. A few counts support this clone. No antigen is known for it. No base qualities exist here, and no much larger clone lies one base off it. The sample comes from a study of beta chain features in type 1 diabetes (dated by TCRdb to the late 2010s). About the full investigation: Patients and healthy donors did not differ in mean age, gender distribution, total cell number or subset yield. In the study, TCRB repertoires of sorted circulating CD4+ T cell subsets from recently diagnosed type 1 diabetes patients were compared with those of matched healthy donors. Regulatory and stem cell-like memory subsets were isolated from only 8 patients and about eight healthy donors, whereas naive and central memory subsets came from all 30 or so donors. A total of roughly 100 million sorted cells were examined across all samples, and the number of cells per subset was strongly correlated with RNA yield.

All of the isolated RNA was reverse transcribed with the High Capacity cDNA Reverse Transcription Kit, so expressed TCRB transcripts were sequenced. Naive, central memory and regulatory T cell samples underwent deep immunoSEQ sequencing, averaging approximately 3.3 million total reads per sample. Sorted cells were lysed in RLT buffer and RNA was extracted with DNase-treated RNeasy Micro or Mini kits, depending on cell number. Each cell subset was processed on its own to prevent cross-contamination, while patient and healthy donor samples were processed together. Using the immunoSEQ multiplex PCR, TCRB sequences were amplified from cDNA into 87-bp fragments spanning the CDR3 region. Sequencing of the amplicons was performed on the Illumina HiSeq platform. Per the original workflow: PCR bias was computationally corrected using synthetic template baselines, reads within Hamming distance 2 were collapsed, and singletons that could not be merged were discarded. Reads were aligned against IMGT so that V, D and J genes, CDR3 length and insertions or deletions at six rearrangement sites could be assigned. Within each subset, clonotype counts were normalized to sorted cell number, and only after that were true diversity and Gini coefficients computed with the tcR R package. The overlap coefficient, calculated on TCRB nucleotide sequences, was used to measure repertoire sharing. Out-of-frame TCRB sequences from naive cells were analyzed to stand in for the pre-selection repertoire. What TCRdb holds here is the immuneACCESS table cut down to in-frame rearrangements. Part of the clones is not present; checked against another copy, under half of the missing clones reflect an unresolved V gene, and the others are unexplained. The DNA was the basis for D and trimming; V, J and clone size are from that table. This sample is represented by roughly 450,000 clones; approximately 15% of them were singletons. About 0.04% of the sample comes from the top ten.

A single peripheral blood draw of approximately 0.11 L on average was collected from each donor into heparinised tubes. A BD FACSAria II was used to sort naive, central memory, regulatory and stem cell-like memory CD4+ T cells with a panel that included CD45RO, CCR7, CD25, CD127, CD95 and CD27. Every sorted population had a purity above 95%. PBMCs were separated immediately by Lymphoprep density gradient centrifugation and were stained directly, without being cultured. So that batch effects would be minimized, each experiment stained and sorted samples in pairs, pairing one healthy donor with one patient. Here V drops 3 bases and J drops 6 bases, and the junction holds 6 bases not matched to any gene. From the cysteine up to the phenylalanine, the CDR3 has a length of 14 residues. The entry retains the CDR3 DNA only, 42 bases that are in frame from base 1. From a lookup of the germline V gene, CDR1 and CDR2 are MNHEY and SVGAGI.

Results the study describes overall, beyond this receptor: Because small numbers of individuals were included in the HLA sub-analyses, any influence of HLA type on TCRB rearrangement was left unresolved. The naive, central memory and regulatory TCRB repertoires appeared to resemble one another more closely among patients than among healthy donors. Fewer insertions and more nucleotide deletions at VDJ recombination sites were observed in patients with type 1 diabetes, implying thymic rearrangement abnormalities. Sequencing cDNA rather than genomic DNA could over-represent highly expressing activated cells, although activation and CD3 levels did not differ between groups. Shorter templates might have been favored by PCR, but patient and control samples were amplified and corrected together, so both groups would have been affected equally by any skew. A moderate but significant shortening of TCRB CDR3 length was observed in type 1 diabetes patients in all four CD4+ subsets.

The chain was built from TRBV6-5 and TRBJ1-2; TRBD1 agrees with 8 junctional bases. Sample: naive CD4+ T cells from blood. This specimen's cell subset or site label, interpreted: true naive CD4+ T cells. The receptor's source is a man aged 30 to 39 in good health. The CDR3 reads CASSYLDRVDGYTF. The DNA sequence is TGTGCCAGCAGTTATCTGGACAGGGTTGATGGCTACACCTTC.